This T cell receptor (beta chain) was identified in a study of blood T cell repertoires in COVID-19. Germline V gene sequence: CDR1 SGHTA, CDR2 FQGTGA. Deletions cut 5 bases from V and 9 bases from J, with 20 bases between. The CDR3 has 15 residues. Everyone who took part was roughly 18 to 89 years old, and they came from 24 US areas. Assay: immunoSEQ multiplex PCR; the TCRdb copy retains only in-frame clones and omits some. The sample lists 160,000 or so clones, around 80% occurring once. This TCR was recovered from a man aged 40-49 years who had recovered from COVID-19. Sequencing was performed on PBMCs or T cells enriched from blood (not recorded which). The rearrangement links TRBV7-3 to TRBJ2-1; D possibly corresponds to TRBD2 (6 bases). The CDR3 loop is CASSIAAGGLSEQFF. The CDR3 DNA follows: TGTGCCAGCAGCATAGCGGCTGGGGGGTTGAGTGAGCAGTTCTTC.